A single sample is the source of the 5 T cell receptor beta chains below, sequenced in a study of T-cell reconstitution after alpha-beta-depleted transplantation in children. Molecular barcoding with unique molecular identifiers was used for the TCRbeta library. TCRdb re-called the PCR reads with MiXCR, one entry per CDR3 protein. The data show 250,000 to 400,000 distinct CDR3 sequences, around 25% seen once. Sequences were derived from PBMCs, mostly from graft donor cells, sampled 180 days after TCRalphabeta/CD19-depleted stem cell transplant. The source of these receptors is a male patient younger than 18 who had a stem cell transplant for acute lymphoblastic leukemia, so the T cells may come from the graft donor.

This clonotype has more than one count but fewer than ten. This rearrangement joins TRBV7-9 to TRBJ2-1; 10 bases are shared with TRBD2. The V gene end was trimmed by 6 bases and the J gene end by 7 bases; junction bases not matched to a gene: 6. Germline CDR1 is SEHNR and CDR2 is FQNEAQ (reference sequence). The CDR3 has 14 residues. The CDR3 DNA is TGTGCCAGCAGATGGACGGGACTAGCGAATGAGCAGTTCTTC. Protein sequence: CASRWTGLANEQFF.

This clonotype showed up just a few times. V and J are TRBV11-1 and TRBJ2-7, with TRBD2 identical over 13 bases. Unmatched junction bases numbered 10, after V lost 4 bases and J lost 1 base. The germline CDR1 and CDR2 sequences are SGHAT and FQDESV (reference sequence). The CDR3 runs to 18 residues. CDR3 in amino acids: CASSSKQGGLAGSYEQYF. The DNA of the CDR3 is TGTGCCAGCAGCTCAAAACAGGGGGGACTAGCGGGGTCCTACGAGCAGTACTTC.

There are a few counts of this clonotype. This sequence joins TRBV3-1 and TRBJ2-1, with 11 bases identical to TRBD2. The CDR3 loop spans 15 amino acids. With V trimmed by 5 bases and J by 6 bases, 6 bases remained unmatched. The V gene's germline CDR1 is LGHDT and CDR2 YNNKEL (reference sequence). The CDR3 nucleotides read TGTGCCAGCAGCTCCCTTAGCGGGAGGGCCAATGAGCAGTTCTTC. Its translation is CASSSLSGRANEQFF.

A few counts support this clonotype. The chain joins TRBV5-5 to TRBJ1-2, with D perhaps matching TRBD1 (5 bases). V dropped 1 base and J dropped 5 bases, with 6 bases sitting between them. There are 12 residues in the CDR3. The V gene's germline CDR1 is SGHKS and CDR2 YYEKEE (reference sequence). The CDR3 spells CASSLRQYGYTF. For the CDR3, the DNA is TGTGCCAGCAGCTTGAGACAGTATGGCTACACCTTC. The full variable domain, in which reference TRBV5-5 and TRBJ1-2 provide the parts outside the CDR3, is DAGVTQSPTHLIKTRGQQVTLRCSPISGHKSVSWYQQVLGQGPQFIFQYYEKEERGRGNFPDRFSARQFPNYSSELNVNALLLGDSALYLCASSLRQYGYTFGSGTRLTVV.

This clonotype was counted between two and nine times. The chain employs TRBV18 and TRBJ1-1; possible D gene TRBD1, 5 bases. The CDR3 length is 16 residues. V gave up 1 base and J gave up 3 bases, with 15 bases separating them. Germline-derived CDR1 and CDR2 are KGHSH and LQKENI. CDR3 sequence (DNA): TGTGCCAGCTCACCACGGATAGACAGTGTTGACACTGAAGCTTTCTTT. Translating gives CASSPRIDSVDTEAFF.